This T cell receptor beta chain was observed in a study of PD-L1 blockade in urothelial cancer (dated by TCRdb to 2016 to 2017). For the study in its entirety: All patients started therapy in about 2014 and received atezolizumab 1,200 mg intravenously every 3 weeks. Pretreatment blood TCR-seq was available for 30 or so patients, at least one posttreatment blood collection was obtained for 24 patients, and tumor TCR-seq was available for 24 patients. Durable clinical benefit was achieved by nine patients and was not achieved by 20 patients. About 90% of the roughly 29 patients were males with bladder-origin urothelial cancer, and about two thirds of the roughly 30 reported a prior smoking history. Blood samples were analyzed at 3 weeks after treatment start (second dose) and at 6 weeks after treatment start. Pretreatment tumor samples, along with matched peripheral blood serially collected before and after atezolizumab treatment, were subjected to TCR sequencing. An exploratory multi-omic analysis was conducted of the somatic, immune and clinical correlates of response to PD-L1 blockade with atezolizumab in urothelial cancer. Patients had an ECOG performance status of 0 or 1 and had received between 0 and 3 prior chemotherapy regimens. Whole exome sequencing and RNA sequencing of pretreatment tumors were performed alongside TCR sequencing in the same patients. A median of roughly 140,000 T cells and some 82,000 unique TCRs was obtained from blood samples, and a median clonality of approximately 0.08 was observed. Durable clinical benefit was defined as progression-free survival longer than 6 months, and TCR features were also tested against progression-free and overall survival. Study-level results and caveats: Improved progression-free and overall survival was found to be associated with pretreatment peripheral blood TCR clonality below the median. Small sample size (n of about 29) and many exploratory analyses mean the results are intended to be hypothesis-generating. At 3 weeks after the start of treatment, tumor-associated TCR clones in peripheral blood had expanded more in patients with durable benefit (n ≈ 23, p = 0.022).

The CDR3, cysteine through phenylalanine, is 15 amino acids long. CDR3 DNA is the only sequence kept; it has 45 bases, read in frame from the first base. Cut back by 6 bases and 1 base, the V and J ends lie 15 bases apart. CDR1 and CDR2 are read off the germline V gene (reference sequence) as LNHDA and SQIVND. Synthetic TCR analog templates were spiked into each PCR so that absolute template abundance could be estimated from read counts. Using the immunoSEQ assay, TCRbeta CDR3 regions were amplified from genomic DNA with bias-controlled V and J gene primers. Rearranged TCRbeta segments were sequenced at approximately 20X coverage. In the original analysis: Sequencing errors were corrected by clustering and CDR3s were annotated against IMGT to assign V, D and J genes. Out-of-frame and stop-codon sequences were excluded, and only productive TCRbeta rearrangements were used in downstream analyses. To compute clonality, Shannon entropy was normalized by the log of the number of unique productive sequences and then subtracted from one. Fisher's exact test with Benjamini-Hochberg correction, at a threshold of adjusted p below 0.01, was used to find clones that differed between time points or between blood and tumor. Held by TCRdb, this immuneACCESS table contains in-frame sequences only and omits some clones. Under half of the omission traces to an unresolved V gene where checked; the cause of the rest is unknown. Clone size and V and J calls were adopted from that table, with D and trimming inferred from the DNA. Here the sample has about 50,000 clones; roughly nine tenths occur a single time. The ten largest clones take up around 8% of the sample.

A cohort of 25 to 35 patients with locally advanced or metastatic urothelial carcinoma, treated at Memorial Sloan Kettering on a trial protocol, was included. Peripheral blood mononuclear cells were collected from each patient pretreatment and during treatment, giving between 1 and 8 total time points per patient. The Qiagen DNeasy Blood extraction kit was used to purify genomic DNA from total PBMCs and tumor samples. PBMCs were collected pretreatment and during treatment and were isolated and stored as previously described. Regarding this clone: Its antigen remains unidentified. The record has no base qualities; no much larger clone is one base away.

The V and J segments used are TRBV19 and TRBJ1-1, with TRBD1 perhaps the D gene, on 6 matching bases. This sequence was found in a man aged 55 to 70 with urothelial cancer. Sequencing was performed on PBMCs, taken around atezolizumab (anti-PD-L1) treatment. This receptor carries the CDR3 CASRSENRANTEAFF. The nucleotides read TGTGCCAGTAGGTCAGAAAACAGGGCGAACACTGAAGCTTTCTTT.